These 32 T cell receptor beta chains originate from one sample sequenced in a study of T cells in Graves' hyperthyroidism and ophthalmopathy. Amplification targeted TCR beta CDR3 regions from RNA transcripts. HTBI primers were used for first-round RT-PCR of the TCR CDR3. TCRdb re-derived calls from the multiplex PCR reads in MiXCR, one entry per CDR3 protein. The sample includes about 590,000 distinct CDR3 sequences, around a sixth of them seen just once. The sequenced sample was blood. The source is a young woman with Graves' hyperthyroidism.

This clonotype was seen many times. The rearrangement joins TRBV5-1 to TRBJ2-7; TRBD2 aligns across 9 bases. V lost 0 bases to trimming and J lost 3 bases; unmatched junction nucleotides: 4. The CDR3 has 15 residues. Germline lookup yields CDR1 SGHRS and CDR2 YFSETQ. The CDR3: CASSLVASGNYEQYF. CDR3 coding DNA: TGCGCCAGCAGCTTGGTGGCTAGCGGGAACTACGAGCAGTACTTC.

This clonotype was observed at least ten times. The J gene is TRBJ2-7, the V gene TRBV27; possible D gene TRBD2, 5 bases. Trimming removed 5 bases at V and 2 bases at J, with 10 bases between. Germline V gene data show CDR1 as MNHEY and CDR2 as SMNVEV (reference sequence). The CDR3 is 13 amino acids. The CDR3 region is CASSDHGAYEQYF. CDR3 DNA: TGTGCCAGCAGTGACCACGGGGCCTACGAGCAGTACTTC.

This chain connects TRBV7-6 to TRBJ2-1; 13 bases agree with TRBD2. V lost 1 base, J lost 1 base, and 4 bases stayed unmatched. CDR1 and CDR2 (germline): SGHVS, FNYEAQ. This CDR3 contains 18 residues. CDR3 amino acids: CASSLETSGRWSYNEQFF. Written as DNA, the CDR3 is TGTGCCAGCAGCTTAGAGACTAGCGGGAGGTGGTCCTACAATGAGCAGTTCTTC.

This clonotype was counted many times. This rearrangement joins TRBV2 to TRBJ2-7; tentatively, D is TRBD1 (6 bases). The CDR3 covers 14 residues. Trimming cost V 7 bases and J 0 bases, with 13 bases left between them. CDR1 SNHLY and CDR2 FYNNEI come from the germline V gene. The CDR3 DNA sequence: TGTGCCAGCATCAGGGGAGCGAACTCCTACGAGCAGTACTTC. It specifies CASIRGANSYEQYF.

V gene TRBV10-3 combines with J gene TRBJ1-1; tentative D call: TRBD1 (6 bases). The germline CDR1 and CDR2 sequences are ENHRY and SYGVKD. The CDR3 loop spans 13 amino acids. V dropped 2 bases and J dropped 4 bases, with 8 bases sitting between them. The CDR3 DNA reads TGTGCCATCAGTGAGGCAGGGGCCACTGAAGCTTTCTTT. Translation: CAISEAGATEAFF.

The chain recombines TRBV12-3 or TRBV12-4 with TRBJ2-1; TRBD1 is a possible D gene (6 bases). The CDR3 loop spans 14 amino acids. V lost 6 bases and J 4 bases, leaving 13 bases between the germline ends. CDR3 sequence (DNA): TGTGCCAGCAGCCGTCAGACAGGTTACAATGAGCAGTTCTTC. Its translation is CASSRQTGYNEQFF.

This clonotype has a count of ten or more. The rearrangement uses TRBV12-3 or TRBV12-4 and TRBJ1-1, with no clear D. The CDR3 loop spans 14 amino acids. Trimming took 3 bases from V and 2 from J, leaving 10 bases between them. CDR3 sequence reads: CASSLWQPNTEAFF. As DNA, the CDR3 is TGTGCCAGCAGTTTGTGGCAGCCCAACACTGAAGCTTTCTTT.

The genes are TRBV30 and TRBJ1-2, with 9 bases fitting TRBD1. With V trimmed by 4 bases and J by 7 bases, 7 bases remained unmatched. Looked up from germline, CDR1 is GTSNPN and CDR2 is SVGIG (reference sequence). The CDR3 has 13 residues. This CDR3 reads CAWKGGQGSGYTF. Written as DNA, the CDR3 is TGTGCCTGGAAGGGGGGACAGGGAAGTGGCTACACCTTC.

This chain uses TRBV4-2 with TRBJ2-7; the match to TRBD2 covers 11 bases. V lost 1 base to trimming and J lost 6 bases; unmatched junction nucleotides: 2. CDR3 length: 14 residues. CDR1 and CDR2 from the germline V gene are LGHNA and YNFKEQ. For the CDR3, the DNA is TGTGCCAGCAGCCAAGCCGGGACTAGCGGCGAGCAGTACTTC. This codes for CASSQAGTSGEQYF.

There are many counts of this clonotype. V gene TRBV7-2 combines with J gene TRBJ2-2; 7 nucleotides match TRBD2. This CDR3 region has 16 residues. Per germline, CDR1 SGHTA and CDR2 FQGNSA. Trimming removed 1 base from V and 9 bases from J; junction bases left unmatched: 11. CDR3 coding DNA: TGTGCCAGCAGCTTAGAAGCTGCGGGAGTCCCCCGGGAGCTGTTTTTT. Its translation is CASSLEAAGVPRELFF.

This clonotype was detected ten times or more. This chain connects TRBV12-5 to TRBJ1-1, with D hard to call. V lost 0 bases and J lost 3, with 5 bases in between. CDR1 is LGHNT and CDR2 is FRNRAP in the germline V gene. The CDR3 contains 13 residues. DNA for the CDR3: TGTGCTAGTGGTTTGGTGGATTACACTGAAGCTTTCTTT. Its protein is CASGLVDYTEAFF.

This rearrangement joins TRBV6-5 to TRBJ1-5; tentatively, D is TRBD1 (5 bases). Germline V gene data show CDR1 as MNHEY and CDR2 as SVGAGI. Trimming removed 7 bases from V and 1 base from J, with 20 bases in between. CDR3 size: 17 residues. CDR3 region: CASINWGGIGSNQPQHF. The CDR3 nucleotides are TGTGCCAGCATTAATTGGGGGGGGATCGGAAGCAATCAGCCCCAGCATTTT.

This chain links TRBV7-2 with TRBJ1-6; tentatively, D is TRBD1 (6 bases). V lost 5 bases, J lost 9 bases, and 17 bases lay in between. The CDR3 sequence is 15 residues long. Germline CDR1 reads SGHTA; CDR2 reads FQGNSA. The CDR3 is CASSPRGGQGSPLHF. DNA for the CDR3: TGTGCCAGCAGCCCCCGAGGGGGGCAGGGTTCACCCCTCCACTTT.

There are many counts of this clonotype. The V gene is TRBV3-1, the J gene TRBJ2-3, with 7 bases fitting TRBD2. Unmatched junction bases numbered 4, after V lost 0 bases and J lost 1 base. The CDR3 is 16 residues long. Germline V gene sequence: CDR1 LGHDT, CDR2 YNNKEL (reference sequence). This CDR3 reads CASSQEPGLRTDTQYF. Here the CDR3 DNA reads TGTGCCAGCAGCCAAGAGCCGGGACTACGCACAGATACGCAGTATTTT.

There are many counts of this clonotype. The chain employs TRBV27 and TRBJ1-1; 7 nucleotides line up with TRBD1. The CDR3 is 15 amino acids. Germline lookup yields CDR1 MNHEY and CDR2 SMNVEV (reference sequence). Trimming cost V 5 bases and J 1 base; bases outside gene matches: 7. This chain's CDR3 is CASSTRQGENTEAFF. The DNA of the CDR3 is TGTGCCAGCAGTACAAGACAGGGAGAGAACACTGAAGCTTTCTTT.

This clonotype was seen many times. The chain carries TRBV3-1 and TRBJ2-2, with no clear D. This CDR3 has 16 residues. Trimming stripped 0 bases from V and 4 bases from J, with 12 bases between. In germline, CDR1 is LGHDT, CDR2 YNNKEL (reference sequence). The CDR3 spells CASSQETSVPTGELFF. The CDR3 bases are TGTGCCAGCAGCCAAGAGACCTCCGTCCCCACCGGGGAGCTGTTTTTT.

Turning to this clonotype: A much larger clone is a single base away; this may be a read error. The chain links TRBV7-3 to TRBJ2-3; the D gene is possibly TRBD2 (5 bases). Germline-derived CDR1 and CDR2 are SGHTA and FQGTGA. V was pared by 8 bases and J by 5 bases, with 20 bases between. The CDR3 spans 15 residues. The CDR3 sequence: CASGPGLGVVDTQYF. CDR3 nucleotide sequence: TGTGCCAGCGGCCCCGGACTCGGGGTGGTAGATACGCAGTATTTT.

The V gene is TRBV20-1, the J gene TRBJ1-2; D possibly corresponds to TRBD1 (6 bases). Germline V gene lookup returns CDR1 DFQATT and CDR2 SNEGSKA (reference sequence). The CDR3 runs to 10 residues. Trimming stripped 6 bases from V and 8 bases from J, with 10 bases between. The CDR3 reads CSAAGVGYTF. The CDR3 coding sequence is TGCAGTGCCGCAGGGGTCGGCTACACCTTC.

The chain couples TRBV15 to TRBJ2-3; D is ambiguous. Germline V lookup: CDR1 LNHNV, CDR2 YYDKDF (reference sequence). The CDR3 is made up of 16 amino acids. The ends were cut back, 0 bases at V and 5 bases at J, with 15 bases in the middle. The CDR3 DNA reads as TGTGCCACCAGCAGAGATCTAGAGACTCCCGTAGATACGCAGTATTTT. This encodes CATSRDLETPVDTQYF.

This clonotype was observed many times. The chain employs TRBV27 and TRBJ1-1; D not resolved. CDR1 is MNHEY, CDR2 SMNVEV, per germline (reference sequence). V was pared by 6 bases and J by 9 bases, with 17 bases between. The CDR3 runs 13 residues. CDR3 residues: CASSPSRGAQAFF. CDR3 nucleotide sequence: TGTGCCAGCAGCCCTAGTCGGGGTGCACAAGCTTTCTTT.

This clonotype occurred a few times. The chain carries TRBV18 and TRBJ2-7; D may be TRBD1 (5 bases). Germline lookup yields CDR1 KGHSH and CDR2 LQKENI. V was shortened by 2 bases and J by 3 bases, with 8 bases between the two germline ends. The CDR3 contains 13 residues. CDR3 bases: TGTGCCAGCTCACCAGGGGCCGTCTACGAGCAGTACTTC. The encoded protein is CASSPGAVYEQYF.

This clonotype was seen more than once but under ten times. The chain uses TRBV12-5 and TRBJ1-4; D is perhaps TRBD1 (6 bases). Germline V gene sequence: CDR1 LGHNT, CDR2 FRNRAP. Trimming took 3 bases from V and 0 from J, leaving 8 bases between them. This CDR3 has 15 residues. The CDR3 nucleotides read TGTGCTAGTGGTTTACAGGGTGCAACTAATGAAAAACTGTTTTTT. Translated, it gives CASGLQGATNEKLFF.

There are a few counts of this clonotype. This sequence joins TRBV6-1 and TRBJ2-2, with a tentative D call TRBD2 (6 bases). This CDR3 is 15 amino acids long. The germline V gene encodes CDR1 MNHNS and CDR2 SASEGT. The V end was cut by 6 bases, the J end by 3 bases, with 14 bases between. Here the CDR3 reads CASSGIGRDTGELFF. The CDR3 DNA reads TGTGCCAGCAGCGGAATCGGGAGAGACACCGGGGAGCTGTTTTTT.

This clonotype was counted a single time. The genes are TRBV10-3 and TRBJ1-1; D not certain. V gave up 6 bases and J gave up 0 bases, with 8 bases separating them. Germline CDR1 is ENHRY and CDR2 is SYGVKD. The CDR3 sequence is 13 residues long. This CDR3 is CAISIGLNTEAFF. DNA for the CDR3: TGTGCCATCAGCATTGGTTTGAACACTGAAGCTTTCTTT.

This clonotype was counted many times. The chain employs TRBV20-1 and TRBJ2-7, with 9 bases aligning to TRBD1. The V gene end was trimmed by 3 bases and the J gene end by 6 bases; junction bases not matched to a gene: 3. The CDR3 sequence is 12 residues long. Germline loops: CDR1 DFQATT, CDR2 SNEGSKA (reference sequence). Here the CDR3 DNA reads TGCAGTGCTAGCTCGACAGGGGGCGAGCAGTACTTC. Its translation is CSASSTGGEQYF.

This chain connects TRBV3-1 to TRBJ2-7; TRBD1 matches 10 bases. Germline values: CDR1 LGHDT, CDR2 YNNKEL (reference sequence). The CDR3 runs 16 residues. The V gene end was trimmed by 4 bases and the J gene end by 7 bases; junction bases not matched to a gene: 13. The CDR3 spells CASSRRAGTGVGEQYF. The DNA of the CDR3 is TGTGCCAGCAGCCGACGTGCCGGGACAGGGGTGGGGGAGCAGTACTTC.

In its sample, this clonotype was seen many times. J is TRBJ2-4 and V is TRBV2; D is perhaps TRBD2 (5 bases). The germline V gene has CDR1 SNHLY and CDR2 FYNNEI. The V and J ends lost 6 bases and 0 bases respectively, with 9 bases between them. The CDR3 has 14 amino acids. As DNA, the CDR3 is TGTGCCAGCAGACGAGGGATAGCCAAAAACATTCAGTACTTC. It is translated as CASRRGIAKNIQYF. Full variable domain (missing parts from reference TRBV2 and TRBJ2-4): EPEVTQTPSHQVTQMGQEVILRCVPISNHLYFYWYRQILGQKVEFLVSFYNNEISEKSEIFDDQFSVERPDGSNFTLKIRSTKLEDSAMYFCASRRGIAKNIQYFGAGTRLSVL.

This clonotype was detected many times. The gene calls are TRBV12-3 or TRBV12-4 and TRBJ2-2, with D possibly matching TRBD2 (5 bases). This CDR3 is built from 15 residues. V dropped 7 bases and J dropped 4 bases, with 16 bases sitting between them. CDR3 loop: CASTAGRQSTGELFF. Written as DNA, the CDR3 is TGTGCCAGCACTGCGGGCAGACAATCCACCGGGGAGCTGTTTTTT.

The chain uses TRBV11-2 and TRBJ2-1, with D unresolved. V was pared by 0 bases and J by 0 bases, with 12 bases between. CDR3 size: 17 residues. Germline CDR1 reads SGHAT; CDR2 reads FQNNGV. The CDR3 DNA is TGTGCCAGCAGCTTAGAGTTTGGCCCAAGCTCCTACAATGAGCAGTTCTTC. Translation gives CASSLEFGPSSYNEQFF.

The chain carries TRBV20-1 and TRBJ1-1; D gene ambiguous. The CDR3 has 13 residues. Germline assignment: CDR1 DFQATT and CDR2 SNEGSKA (reference sequence). Trimming shortened V by 2 bases and J by 0 bases, and 7 bases separated the two germline ends. The CDR3 DNA reads TGCAGTGCTAGAAAGAATATGAACACTGAAGCTTTCTTT. Encoded protein: CSARKNMNTEAFF.

This clonotype was observed many times. The J gene is TRBJ1-4, the V gene TRBV7-9; D may be TRBD1 (6 bases). Germline loops: CDR1 SEHNR, CDR2 FQNEAQ (reference sequence). Trimming shortened V by 7 bases and J by 0 bases, and 21 bases separated the two germline ends. The CDR3 loop spans 18 amino acids. This chain's CDR3 is CASIPLGQGIATNEKLFF. The CDR3 DNA reads TGTGCCAGCATCCCATTGGGTCAGGGGATCGCAACTAATGAAAAACTGTTTTTT.

This rearrangement joins TRBV29-1 to TRBJ2-1; possible D gene TRBD2, 6 bases. CDR1 and CDR2 from the germline V gene are SQVTM and ANQGSEA. This CDR3 comprises 13 residues. In nucleotides, the CDR3 is TGCATCTTTCTGGGGGGCTCCTACAATGAGCAGTTCTTC. It codes for CIFLGGSYNEQFF.